The entry that follows covers one T cell receptor (beta chain) sequence. The data are from a study of blood T cell repertoires in COVID-19. Study context: Some COVID-19 samples were acute and others convalescent; all came from the United States, Italy and Spain. The analysed material was cDNA or gDNA that came from T cells, B-cell-depleted T cells, or PBMCs.

CDR1 and CDR2 from the germline V gene are LGHNA and YSLEER. This CDR3 spans 19 amino acids. Trimming cost V 3 bases and J 0 bases, with 18 bases left between them. The authors' processing: Estimation of nucleated cell counts was performed using reference gene primer amplification. Sequenced by immunoSEQ multiplex PCR; TCRdb stores in-frame clones only, minus some. The V and J calls and the clone size are those of that table, but D and trimming were determined from the DNA. The data contain about 110,000 clones, approximately 82% of them singletons. Sequenced sample: peripheral blood. The chain couples TRBV4-3 to TRBJ2-6, with D uncertain. The sequence was obtained from a woman between 65 and 79 years old with acute or convalescent COVID-19. This CDR3 is CASSQSPGPLRSGANVLTF. CDR3 sequence (DNA): TGCGCCAGCAGCCAGAGCCCGGGTCCTCTCCGCTCTGGGGCCAACGTCCTGACTTTC.